One sample yielded the 17 T cell receptor beta chains listed below, sequenced in a study of cytomegalovirus exposure and HLA in healthy donors. Assay: immunoSEQ multiplex PCR; the TCRdb copy retains only in-frame clones and omits some. The table shows roughly 120,000 clones, with over 65% occurring only once. Sequencing input: PBMCs. The origin of the receptors is a woman in her 30s in good health and CMV-seronegative.

This clone was observed once. The V and J genes are TRBV7-9 and TRBJ1-3; D might be TRBD1 (5 bases). With 8 bases removed from V and 4 bases from J, the gap between germline ends came to 9 bases. The CDR3 spans 12 residues. The germline CDR1 and CDR2 sequences are SEHNR and FQNEAQ (reference sequence). The DNA of the CDR3 is TGTGCCAGCCAGGAGGGGGGAAACACCATATATTTT. The encoded protein is CASQEGGNTIYF. Based on the CDR3 plus reference TRBV7-9 and TRBJ1-3, the full variable domain is DTGVSQNPRHKITKRGQNVTFRCDPISEHNRLYWYRQTLGQGPEFLTYFQNEAQLEKSRLLSDRFSAERPKGSFSTLEIQRTEQGDSAMYLCASQEGGNTIYFGEGSWLTVV.

The rearrangement links TRBV9 to TRBJ2-3, with D unclear. This CDR3 has 14 amino acids. Germline CDR1 SGDLS, CDR2 YYNGEE. With 1 base removed from V and 3 bases from J, the gap between germline ends came to 9 bases. CDR3 in DNA: TGTGCCAGCAGCGTAAATCCGTCGACAGATACGCAGTATTTT. Its protein product is CASSVNPSTDTQYF.

The V gene is TRBV7-2, the J gene TRBJ2-2; TRBD1 might be the D (5 bases). Germline lookup yields CDR1 SGHTA and CDR2 FQGNSA. This CDR3 has 13 residues. Trimming took off 6 bases at V and 1 base at J, with 6 bases between the two ends. As DNA, the CDR3 is TGTGCCAGCAGGGGGCAGAACACCGGGGAGCTGTTTTTT. It yields the protein CASRGQNTGELFF. Using reference TRBV7-2 and TRBJ2-2 for the parts outside the CDR3, the full variable domain is GAGVSQSPSNKVTEKGKDVELRCDPISGHTALYWYRQSLGQGLEFLIYFQGNSAPDKSGLPSDRFSAERTGGSVSTLTIQRTQQEDSAVYLCASRGQNTGELFFGEGSRLTVL.

The V and J genes are TRBV30 and TRBJ2-3; 7 nucleotides align to TRBD1. CDR3 length equals 15 residues. Germline values: CDR1 GTSNPN, CDR2 SVGIG (reference sequence). The V segment lost 3 bases and the J segment 2 bases; nucleotides outside the gene matches: 8. CDR3 sequence (DNA): TGTGCCTGGAGCCTCCGGGACAGTTTCACAGATACGCAGTATTTT. Amino acid sequence: CAWSLRDSFTDTQYF.

V usage is TRBV7-2 and J usage is TRBJ2-2; weak D call: TRBD2 (5 bases). Trimming removed 5 bases from V and 5 bases from J, with 15 bases in between. The CDR3 length is 15 residues. Germline CDR1 and CDR2: SGHTA and FQGNSA. DNA of the CDR3: TGTGCCAGCAGCCCCGTAGGCGGGCGGACCGGGGAGCTGTTTTTT. Encoded protein: CASSPVGGRTGELFF.

CDR3 DNA sequence: TGTGCCAGCAGCCCGTGGCGGGGGGCCCGCGTCTATGAGCAGTTCTTC. Encoded protein: CASSPWRGARVYEQFF. J is TRBJ2-1 and V is TRBV7-3; 8 bases are a match to TRBD2. The CDR3 has 16 residues. J was trimmed by 8 bases and V by 5 bases; bases with no gene match: 14. CDR1 SGHTA and CDR2 FQGTGA come from the germline V gene.

This sequence joins TRBV6-6 and TRBJ2-3; the D gene is possibly TRBD1 (5 bases). Germline CDR1 and CDR2: MNHNY and SVGAGI (reference sequence). V gave up 4 bases and J gave up 4 bases, with 12 bases separating them. The CDR3 runs to 14 residues. The CDR3 reads CASSSQGPPDTQYF. The CDR3 DNA sequence: TGTGCCAGCAGTTCGCAGGGCCCCCCAGATACGCAGTATTTT.

In its sample, this clone was seen a few times. J is TRBJ2-3 and V is TRBV5-4; unclear D gene. Trimming took off 0 bases at V and 0 bases at J, with 11 bases between the two ends. The germline V gene encodes CDR1 SGHNT and CDR2 YYREEE (reference sequence). The CDR3 length is 16 residues. The CDR3 region has the DNA TGTGCCAGCAGCTTGGGGGCAGGCCCTAGCACAGATACGCAGTATTTT. Translated, it gives CASSLGAGPSTDTQYF.

The chain is built from TRBV7-2 and TRBJ2-1, with TRBD2 matching over 11 bases. The CDR3 is 16 residues long. Per the germline V gene, CDR1 is SGHTA and CDR2 is FQGNSA. The V gene end was trimmed by 1 base and the J gene end by 10 bases; junction bases not matched to a gene: 9. The CDR3 region is CASSLVAGGRGEEQFF. Written as DNA, the CDR3 is TGTGCCAGCAGCTTAGTAGCGGGGGGGCGAGGGGAAGAGCAGTTCTTC.

The gene calls are TRBV4-3 and TRBJ1-4; 8 positions match TRBD1. V was clipped by 1 base and J by 8 bases; unmatched bases: 12. Per germline, CDR1 LGHNA and CDR2 YSLEER. The CDR3 runs 17 residues. CDR3 sequence: CASSQASRGRGNEKLFF. In DNA, the CDR3 is TGCGCCAGCAGCCAAGCTAGCAGGGGGCGAGGAAACGAAAAACTGTTTTTT.

J is TRBJ1-5 and V is TRBV2; maybe TRBD1 (5 bases). CDR1 and CDR2 from the germline V gene are SNHLY and FYNNEI. The CDR3 has 16 residues. The V and J ends lost 11 bases and 1 base respectively, with 21 bases between them. CDR3: CASKEEGGGSNQPQHF. The DNA of the CDR3 is TGTGCCTCCAAGGAGGAGGGTGGGGGAAGCAATCAGCCCCAGCATTTT. Together with reference TRBV2 and TRBJ1-5, the CDR3 gives the full variable domain: EPEVTQTPSHQVTQMGQEVILRCVPISNHLYFYWYRQILGQKVEFLVSFYNNEISEKSEIFDDQFSVERPDGSNFTLKIRSTKLEDSAMYFCASKEEGGGSNQPQHFGDGTRLSIL.

This chain connects TRBV4-2 to TRBJ1-5; no clear D gene. Germline loops: CDR1 LGHNA, CDR2 YNFKEQ. The V end lost 0 bases, the J end lost 1 base, and 4 bases lay between the germline ends. The CDR3 runs 14 residues. CDR3 sequence: CASSQDLSNQPQHF. The CDR3 DNA follows: TGTGCCAGCAGCCAAGATCTCAGCAATCAGCCCCAGCATTTT.

The CDR3 protein is CSVTRVNTGELFF. The CDR3 bases are TGCAGCGTTACCAGGGTAAACACCGGGGAGCTGTTTTTT. The chain combines TRBV29-1 with TRBJ2-2; D may be TRBD1 (5 bases). From germline, CDR1 is SQVTM and CDR2 ANQGSEA. V was shortened by 5 bases and J by 2 bases, with 9 bases between the two germline ends. This CDR3 has 13 residues.

The V call is TRBV11-3, the J call TRBJ1-2; D may be TRBD1 (5 bases). The V gene lost 2 bases and the J gene lost 3 bases, with 16 bases spanning the gap. There are 16 residues in the CDR3. The germline gives CDR1 SGHNT, CDR2 YENEEA. The CDR3: CASSLQGTKADYGYTF. The CDR3, as DNA: TGTGCCAGCAGCTTACAGGGTACCAAGGCTGACTATGGCTACACCTTC.

V usage is TRBV30 and J usage is TRBJ2-7; 10 bases agree with TRBD2. J lost 4 bases, V lost 2 bases, and 5 bases had no gene match. The CDR3 totals 14 residues. Looked up from germline, CDR1 is GTSNPN and CDR2 is SVGIG (reference sequence). CDR3 sequence: CAWSLKRGGYEQYF. The CDR3 DNA is TGTGCCTGGAGTTTAAAGCGGGGGGGATACGAGCAGTACTTC. The full variable domain, with the rest looked up from reference TRBV30 and TRBJ2-7, is SQTIHQWPATLVQPVGSPLSLECTVEGTSNPNLYWYRQAAGRGLQLLFYSVGIGQISSEVPQNLSASRPQDRQFILSSKKLLLSDSGFYLCAWSLKRGGYEQYFGPGTRLTVT.

This clone has only a few counts. The chain combines TRBV7-2 with TRBJ1-2; possible D gene TRBD1, 6 bases. Germline CDR1 SGHTA, CDR2 FQGNSA. Trimming removed 6 bases from V and 8 bases from J, with 13 bases in between. The CDR3 length is 12 residues. The CDR3 DNA is TGTGCCAGCAGAACGAACAGGGAAGGCTACACCTTC. This translates into CASRTNREGYTF.

The rearrangement uses TRBV21-1 and TRBJ1-5. TRBV21-1 is listed as a pseudogene. This CDR3 is built from 16 residues. The CDR3 DNA follows: TGTGCCAGCAGCAAAGACGGGAGGGGGGGTAATCAGCCCCAGCATTTT. Amino acids: CASSKDGRGGNQPQHF.